The clone carrying this T cell receptor (beta chain) was detected a few times. Its target is not known. These data originate in a study of beta chain features in type 1 diabetes. The CDR3 totals 15 residues. V lost 5 bases to trimming and J lost 6 bases; unmatched junction nucleotides: 3. The germline V gene encodes CDR1 LGHNA and CDR2 YNFKEQ. Study conclusions and caveats: PCR may have favored shorter templates equally in patients and controls. Across all four CD4+ subsets, people with type 1 diabetes showed modestly shorter TCRB CDR3s. Comparison showed that naive, central memory and Treg TCRB repertoires appeared more similar among patients than among healthy donors.

Sequenced material consisted of expressed TCRB transcripts (all of the isolated RNA was reverse transcribed). Data came from immunoSEQ multiplex PCR; TCRdb stores just in-frame clones and leaves some out. The data hold approximately 260,000 clones, with around 22% observed a single time. The authors sorted CD4+ naive, central memory, regulatory and stem cell-like memory cells via CD45RO/CCR7/CD25/CD127/CD95/CD27. This TCR was sampled from a woman in her twenties or thirties with type 1 diabetes. V and J are TRBV4-2 and TRBJ2-1, with TRBD2 identical over 14 bases. Sequenced: naive CD4+ T cells from blood. CDR3 DNA: TGTGCCAGCAGCGAGACTAGCGGGAGGGTCAATGAGCAGTTCTTC. Translation: CASSETSGRVNEQFF.